The T cell receptor beta chain described here comes from a study of T cell changes during pregnancy in multiple sclerosis. Data came from immunoSEQ multiplex PCR; TCRdb stores just in-frame clones and leaves some out. This sample has fewer than 40,000 clones, with about nine tenths found just once. The V end was cut by 4 bases, the J end by 0 bases, with 13 bases between. Germline assignment: CDR1 GTSNPN and CDR2 SVGIG (reference sequence). This CDR3 has 15 residues. This sequence originates from a female donor with multiple sclerosis, enrolled in a pregnancy study. The chain recombines TRBV30 with TRBJ1-3, with a tentative D call TRBD1 (5 bases). The sample in question was CD8+ T cells from peripheral blood mononuclear cells, obtained in the first trimester of pregnancy. DNA for the CDR3: TGTGCCTGGACGGGGGGTGCTAGCTCTGGAAACACCATATATTTT. Translating gives CAWTGGASSGNTIYF.